The 4 T cell receptor beta chains listed next were all sequenced from one sample in a study of cytomegalovirus exposure and HLA in healthy donors. The PCR made use of 60 Vbeta and 13 Jbeta primers. Using immunoSEQ multiplex PCR, the repertoire was profiled, and TCRdb retains in-frame clones only, with some absent. This sample has 150,000 to 160,000 clones, with approximately 79% found just once. Sample: PBMCs. The origin of the receptors is a woman in her forties or fifties in good health and CMV-seropositive.

The V call is TRBV14, the J call TRBJ2-1; weak D call: TRBD2 (5 bases). The germline V gene encodes CDR1 SGHDN and CDR2 FVKESK. The CDR3 extends over 16 amino acids. The V and J ends lost 0 bases and 3 bases respectively, with 12 bases between them. CDR3 amino acids: CASSQDGRAGYNEQFF. DNA for the CDR3: TGTGCCAGCAGCCAAGATGGGCGGGCAGGCTACAATGAGCAGTTCTTC.

This clone has a single count. The rearrangement joins TRBV5-6 to TRBJ2-3; 9 bases match TRBD1. CDR1 is SGHDT, CDR2 YYEEEE, per germline. J gave up 2 bases and V 3 bases, and 13 bases lay outside the gene matches. This CDR3 region has 18 residues. CDR3 DNA sequence: TGTGCCAGCAGCTCTTGGGGGACAGGGATTCGGATCACAGATACGCAGTATTTT. It encodes CASSSWGTGIRITDTQYF.

This clone was picked up one time. This chain joins TRBV7-9 and TRBJ2-7; possible D gene TRBD1, 5 bases. The CDR3 length is 13 residues. Germline V gives CDR1 SEHNR, CDR2 FQNEAQ (reference sequence). Trimming shortened V by 5 bases and J by 5 bases, and 13 bases separated the two germline ends. CDR3 amino acids: CASSPQGWHEQYF. The CDR3 DNA reads as TGTGCCAGCAGCCCCCAGGGATGGCACGAGCAGTACTTC.

This chain joins TRBV27 and TRBJ1-6; D unresolved. CDR3 size: 16 residues. Between the trimmed V and J ends, which lost 5 bases and 4 bases, there was a span of 15 bases. CDR1 MNHEY and CDR2 SMNVEV come from the germline V gene (reference sequence). CDR3 sequence: CASSPSGTVYNSPLHF. In nucleotides, the CDR3 is TGTGCCAGCAGTCCGTCGGGAACCGTTTATAATTCACCCCTCCACTTT.